The T cell receptor (beta chain) described here comes from a study of graft-versus-host responses after intestinal transplantation. Study context: Uniformly, recipients were administered anti-thymocyte globulin induction with subsequent tacrolimus and steroids for around three years. Study-wide results and limits: Among recipient marrow samples, GvH clones were found; some appeared first in ileum or blood.

Points on this clone: Its antigen is still unknown.

Germline CDR1 ENHRY, CDR2 SYGVKD. This CDR3 has 14 residues. The junction had 2 bases not matched to a gene; V was cut back by 4 bases and J by 1 base. Profiled with immunoSEQ multiplex PCR; TCRdb holds only in-frame clones, not every one. Of fewer than 95,000 clones in the sample, about 92% were seen once. This sample comprised unstimulated CD8+ T cells sorted from spleen or lymph node cells, obtained before intestinal transplant. The V and J genes are TRBV10-3 and TRBJ1-2; 8 positions match TRBD1. The TCR originated in a human donor who received an intestinal transplant. This chain's CDR3 is CAISGTGFNYGYTF. CDR3 coding DNA: TGTGCCATCAGTGGGACAGGGTTTAACTATGGCTACACCTTC.